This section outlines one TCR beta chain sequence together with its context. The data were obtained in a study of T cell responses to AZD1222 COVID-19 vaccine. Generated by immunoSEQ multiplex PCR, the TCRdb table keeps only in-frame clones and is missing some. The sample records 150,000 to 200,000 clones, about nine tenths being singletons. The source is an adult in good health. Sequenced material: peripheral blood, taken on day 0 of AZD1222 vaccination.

The CDR3 region has the DNA TGTGCCAGCAGCTTTGTCGGGACAGCCAAAGCTTTCTTT. Translated, it gives CASSFVGTAKAFF. The V call is TRBV5-6, the J call TRBJ1-1; 7 bases are a match to TRBD1. CDR3 size: 13 residues. Germline V gives CDR1 SGHDT, CDR2 YYEEEE. Trimming took 2 bases from V and 9 from J; bases not matched to a gene: 7.